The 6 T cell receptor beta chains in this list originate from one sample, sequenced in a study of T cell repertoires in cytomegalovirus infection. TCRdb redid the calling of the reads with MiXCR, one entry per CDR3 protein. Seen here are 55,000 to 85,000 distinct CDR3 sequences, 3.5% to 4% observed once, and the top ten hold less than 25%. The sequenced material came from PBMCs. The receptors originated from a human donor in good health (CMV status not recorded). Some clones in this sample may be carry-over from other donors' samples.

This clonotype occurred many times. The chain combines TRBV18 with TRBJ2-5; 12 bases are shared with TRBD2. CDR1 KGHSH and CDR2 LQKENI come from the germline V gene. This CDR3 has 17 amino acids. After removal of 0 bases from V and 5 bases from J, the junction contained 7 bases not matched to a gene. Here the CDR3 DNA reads TGTGCCAGCTCACCACCACTAGCGGGAGGCGTTCAGGAGACCCAGTACTTC. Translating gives CASSPPLAGGVQETQYF.

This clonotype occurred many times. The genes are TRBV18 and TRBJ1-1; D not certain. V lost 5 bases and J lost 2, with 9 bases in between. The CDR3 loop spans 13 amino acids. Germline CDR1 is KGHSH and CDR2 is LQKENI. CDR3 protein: CASSTAANTEAFF. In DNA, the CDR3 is TGTGCCAGCTCAACAGCAGCTAACACTGAAGCTTTCTTT. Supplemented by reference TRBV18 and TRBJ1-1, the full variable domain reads NAGVMQNPRHLVRRRGQEARLRCSPMKGHSHVYWYRQLPEEGLKFMVYLQKENIIDESGMPKERFSAEFPKEGPSILRIQQVVRGDSAAYFCASSTAANTEAFFGQGTRLTVV.

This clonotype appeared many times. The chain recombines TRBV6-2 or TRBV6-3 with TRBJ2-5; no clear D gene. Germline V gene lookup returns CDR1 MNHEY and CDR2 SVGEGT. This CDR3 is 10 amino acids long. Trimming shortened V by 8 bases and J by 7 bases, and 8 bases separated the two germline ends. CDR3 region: CASGYPTQYF. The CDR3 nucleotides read TGTGCCAGCGGATATCCGACCCAGTACTTC.

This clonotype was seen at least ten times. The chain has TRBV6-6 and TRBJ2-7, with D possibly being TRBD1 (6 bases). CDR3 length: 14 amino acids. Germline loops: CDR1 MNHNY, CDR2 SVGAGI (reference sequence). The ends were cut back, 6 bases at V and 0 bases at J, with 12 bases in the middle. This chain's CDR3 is CASSRTVPSYEQYF. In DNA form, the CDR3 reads TGTGCCAGCAGCCGGACAGTCCCCTCCTACGAGCAGTACTTC.

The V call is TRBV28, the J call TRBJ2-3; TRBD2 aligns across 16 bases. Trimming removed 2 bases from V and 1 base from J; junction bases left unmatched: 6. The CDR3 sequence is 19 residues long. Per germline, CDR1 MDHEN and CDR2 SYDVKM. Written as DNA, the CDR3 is TGTGCCAGCAGTTTAACCCTGGGACTAGCGGGGGGGGGCACAGATACGCAGTATTTT. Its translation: CASSLTLGLAGGGTDTQYF.

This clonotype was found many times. CDR3 coding DNA: TGTGCCAGCAGCTCCCTGGAGACCCAGTACTTC. Amino acid sequence: CASSSLETQYF. The J gene is TRBJ2-5, the V gene TRBV6-1; D gene unclear. Deletions cut 6 bases from V and 5 bases from J, with 7 bases between. CDR1 is MNHNS and CDR2 is SASEGT in the germline V gene. The CDR3 sequence is 11 residues long.